The clone carrying this TCR beta chain was counted between two and nine times. This record comes from a study of blood T cell repertoires in COVID-19. Looking at the study overall: Nucleic acid was either cDNA or gDNA, and it came from T cells, B-cell-depleted T cells, or PBMCs.

The assay was immunoSEQ multiplex PCR, and TCRdb's table has in-frame clones only and misses some. This repertoire shows about 53,000 clones, over 90% found once; its top ten account for 3% to 4%. From germline, CDR1 is SEHNR and CDR2 FQNEAQ (reference sequence). The length of the CDR3 is 15 residues. V was clipped by 2 bases and J by 1 base, with 12 bases between them. Source material: peripheral blood. This TCR derives from a human donor in a cohort sampled during active COVID-19. This chain uses TRBV7-9 with TRBJ2-7; TRBD2 is a possible D gene (5 bases). The CDR3 protein is CASSLTAGLSYEQYF. CDR3 nucleotide sequence: TGTGCCAGCAGCTTAACCGCGGGCCTATCCTACGAGCAGTACTTC.